These T cell receptor beta chains were read from a single sample in a study of cytomegalovirus exposure and HLA in healthy donors. Assay used: immunoSEQ multiplex PCR; TCRdb lists only in-frame clones, some missing. Seen here are approximately 110,000 clones, over 60% observed once, and the top ten hold approximately 5.1%. Sequencing was performed on PBMCs. The receptors were gathered from a female donor in good health and CMV-seropositive. CDR3s include the opening cysteine and the closing phenylalanine or tryptophan. Fields, in order: J gene, V gene, CDR3 protein.

>TRBJ2-1|TRBV30
CAWSVLGSGRAPTRYNEQFF
>TRBJ2-3|TRBV5-8
CASSLGQDTDTQYF
>TRBJ2-7|TRBV5-1
CASSLGGTGAYEQYF
>TRBJ2-2|TRBV5-1
CASSSGLAATGELFF
>TRBJ1-2|TRBV7-2
CASSFSGQAANYGYTF
>TRBJ2-7|TRBV6-6
CASSYIPGGDYEQYF
>TRBJ1-5|TRBV7-9
CASSLGGTGYQPQHF
>TRBJ2-5|TRBV29-1
CSVGQRIQETQYF
>NA|TRBV7-9
CASSSTSGSYEQYF
>TRBJ2-3|TRBV9
CASSVSAGGDTQYF
>TRBJ2-7|TRBV15
CATSGRLANSYEQYF
>TRBJ2-1|TRBV29-1
CSVGRGVAGYNEQFF
>TRBJ1-1|TRBV6-5
CASNYLQGWSEAFF
>TRBJ2-2|TRBV5-1
CASSLERANTGELFF
>TRBJ2-7|TRBV5-1
CASNGQGGSYEQYF
>TRBJ1-1|TRBV19
CASSQRETATEAFF
>TRBJ2-1|TRBV30
CASWDRGLRNEQFF
>TRBJ2-7|TRBV4-1
CASSQDLSGPTYEQYF
>TRBJ1-5|TRBV27
CASRPYSTSNQPQHF
>TRBJ2-7|TRBV9
CASSVGLLGVAGDDEQYF
>TRBJ1-2|TRBV10-1
CASSELRPGQGALKCGYTF
>TRBJ2-7|TRBV4-1
CASSQFTSGGNSYEQYF
>TRBJ2-7|TRBV28
CASTSLVPYEQYF
>TRBJ2-7|TRBV5-1
CASSLKQDLEQYF
>TRBJ2-1|TRBV7-6
CASSLRGFHEQFF
>TRBJ2-5|TRBV5-1
CASSRDSTQETQYF
>TRBJ1-2|TRBV15
CATSGEVGGYTF
>TRBJ1-2|TRBV7-3
CASSFSREVGYGYTF